The clone carrying this T cell receptor beta chain was seen only a few times. The sample comes from a study of T cells in Graves' hyperthyroidism and ophthalmopathy. Study-level background: At initial diagnosis, before any treatment had begun, peripheral blood was obtained.

There were TCR beta CDR3 regions amplified from RNA transcripts. Carried out on the TCR CDR3, a first-round RT-PCR used the HTBI primer set. MiXCR was run by TCRdb on the multiplex PCR reads, yielding one entry per CDR3 protein. This sample has about 560,000 distinct CDR3 sequences, with about a sixth found just once. The sequencing sample was made of blood. The clonotype comes from a woman under 30 with Graves' hyperthyroidism.

The CDR3 loop is CASKHSGDYNEQFF. CDR3 nucleotides: TGCGCCAGCAAACATAGCGGGGACTACAATGAGCAGTTCTTC. The chain combines TRBV10-2 with TRBJ2-1, with 8 bases fitting TRBD2. Germline V CDR1 and CDR2: WSHSY, SAAADI. The J segment lost 3 bases and the V segment lost 7 bases, leaving 5 bases of the junction unmatched. CDR3 size: 14 residues.